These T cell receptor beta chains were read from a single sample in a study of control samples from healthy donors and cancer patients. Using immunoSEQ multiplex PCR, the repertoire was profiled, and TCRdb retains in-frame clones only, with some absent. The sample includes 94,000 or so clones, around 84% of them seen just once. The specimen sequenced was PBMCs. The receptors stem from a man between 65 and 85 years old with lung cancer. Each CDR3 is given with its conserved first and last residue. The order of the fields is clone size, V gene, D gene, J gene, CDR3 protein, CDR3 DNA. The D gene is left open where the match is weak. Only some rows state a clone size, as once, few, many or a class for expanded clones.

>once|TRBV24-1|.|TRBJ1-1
CATSEGGSMNTEAFF
TGTGCCACCAGTGAGGGGGGCAGCATGAACACTGAAGCTTTCTTT
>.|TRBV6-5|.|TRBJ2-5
CASKNTGVGGETQYF
TGTGCCAGCAAAAATACCGGGGTAGGAGGGGAGACCCAGTACTTC
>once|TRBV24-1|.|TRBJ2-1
CATSDQGGSSYNEQFF
TGTGCCACCAGTGACCAAGGGGGAAGCTCCTACAATGAGCAGTTCTTC
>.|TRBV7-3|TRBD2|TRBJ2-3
CASSLSGGVTDTQYF
TGTGCCAGCAGCCTCAGCGGGGGGGTCACAGATACGCAGTATTTT
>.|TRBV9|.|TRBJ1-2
CASSVNFGYTF
TGTGCCAGCAGCGTAAACTTCGGCTACACCTTC
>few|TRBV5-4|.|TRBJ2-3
CASTPLGDSSDTQYF
TGTGCCAGCACCCCGTTGGGGGACTCATCAGATACGCAGTATTTT
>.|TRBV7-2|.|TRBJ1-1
CASSPQGFAEAFF
TGTGCCAGCAGCCCACAGGGTTTCGCTGAAGCTTTCTTT
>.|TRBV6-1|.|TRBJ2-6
CASSEEVGSGANVLTF
TGTGCCAGCAGTGAAGAGGTGGGCTCTGGGGCCAACGTCCTGACTTTC
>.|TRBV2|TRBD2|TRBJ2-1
CASSGFRGGAGEQFF
TGTGCCAGCAGCGGTTTCCGCGGGGGGGCCGGTGAGCAGTTCTTC
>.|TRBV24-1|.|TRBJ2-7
CATSDFGVGEQYF
TGTGCCACCAGTGATTTTGGTGTTGGCGAGCAGTACTTC